This is a list of T cell receptor beta chains from one sample in a study of blood T cell repertoires in COVID-19. TCRdb's copy holds only in-frame clones and misses some; the assay was immunoSEQ multiplex PCR. This sample carries 250,000 to 400,000 clones, roughly nine tenths of them seen once, and the ten largest clones take 2.5% to 3.5%. Sequenced material: peripheral blood. These receptors came from a woman aged 25 to 45 with COVID-19, enrolled during active disease. Each CDR3 is given with its conserved first and last residue. A D gene is named only where the DNA matches it firmly. The size of a clone is reported for some rows only, either as once, few or many, or as a class for expanded clones.

d_gene	j_gene	v_gene	abundance	CDR3aa	CDR3nt
-	TRBJ1-1	TRBV5-1	-	CASSGGLEETEAFF	TGCGCCAGCAGCGGTGGACTGGAGGAGACTGAAGCTTTCTTT
-	TRBJ2-7	TRBV28	-	CASSSLASFSYEQYF	TGTGCCAGCAGTTCCCTAGCCTCCTTCTCCTACGAGCAGTACTTC
TRBD1	TRBJ2-1	TRBV11-3	once	CASSLPGQLNNEQFF	TGTGCCAGCAGCTTACCGGGACAGCTTAACAATGAGCAGTTCTTC
-	TRBJ2-5	TRBV9	-	CASSATVRGAQYF	TGTGCCAGCAGCGCCACGGTGCGGGGAGCCCAGTACTTC
TRBD1	TRBJ2-7	TRBV20-1	-	CSADQGVAQYF	TGCAGTGCAGATCAGGGGGTAGCGCAGTACTTC
-	TRBJ2-3	TRBV4-2	-	CASSQEAAGRSDTQYF	TGTGCCAGCAGCCAAGAGGCGGCAGGGAGGTCCGATACGCAGTATTTT
-	TRBJ1-5	TRBV3-1/TRBV3-2	-	CASSPQGEWRQPQHF	TGTGCCAGCAGCCCACAGGGTGAATGGCGTCAGCCCCAGCATTTT
-	TRBJ2-2	TRBV5-1	-	CASSWDSPSNTGELFF	TGCGCCAGCAGCTGGGACTCACCCTCGAACACCGGGGAGCTGTTTTTT
TRBD1	TRBJ1-1	TRBV9	-	CASSTTGGTEAFF	TGTGCCAGCAGCACGACAGGGGGCACTGAAGCTTTCTTT
-	TRBJ1-1	TRBV19	-	CASSPNRVRNTEAFF	TGTGCCAGTAGCCCCAACAGGGTGAGGAACACTGAAGCTTTCTTT
-	TRBJ2-7	TRBV7-7	-	CASSPLPVQGGYEQYF	TGTGCCAGCAGCCCCTTACCGGTACAGGGAGGGTACGAGCAGTACTTC
TRBD2	TRBJ2-1	TRBV4-2	-	CASSQEGQRDDNEQFF	TGTGCCAGCAGCCAAGAAGGCCAGCGGGACGACAATGAGCAGTTCTTC
-	TRBJ1-1	TRBV7-2	-	CASSTPDSYTEAFF	TGTGCCAGCAGCACCCCCGACAGTTACACTGAAGCTTTCTTT
-	TRBJ1-1	TRBV5-4	many	CASSLQRRSTEAFF	TGTGCCAGCAGCTTGCAGCGACGGTCCACTGAAGCTTTCTTT
-	TRBJ2-5	TRBV9	-	CASSVMGGETQYF	TGTGCCAGCAGCGTGATGGGGGGAGAGACCCAGTACTTC
TRBD2	TRBJ2-7	TRBV4-1	-	CASSQDLAGGYEQYF	TGCGCCAGCAGCCAAGATTTAGCGGGAGGATACGAGCAGTACTTC
TRBD2	TRBJ2-2	TRBV27	-	CASSPRLAGGVGELFF	TGTGCCAGCAGTCCCAGACTAGCGGGAGGTGTCGGGGAGCTGTTTTTT
TRBD2	TRBJ2-1	TRBV5-1	-	CASSTGTSVYNEQFF	TGCGCCAGCAGCACCGGGACTAGCGTATACAATGAGCAGTTCTTC
-	TRBJ1-6	TRBV2	many	CASSHETRTGISYNSPLHF	TGTGCCAGCAGTCACGAGACCCGAACAGGGATCTCCTATAATTCACCCCTCCACTTT
TRBD1	TRBJ1-2	TRBV4-2	-	CASSQSWGQGDGYTF	TGTGCCAGCAGCCAGAGCTGGGGACAGGGAGATGGCTACACCTTC
TRBD1	TRBJ1-1	TRBV27	-	CASSSTGANTEAFF	TGTGCCAGCAGCTCTACAGGGGCGAACACTGAAGCTTTCTTT
-	TRBJ2-1	TRBV19	-	CASSIVLEEQFF	TGTGCCAGTAGTATAGTTCTCGAGGAGCAGTTCTTC